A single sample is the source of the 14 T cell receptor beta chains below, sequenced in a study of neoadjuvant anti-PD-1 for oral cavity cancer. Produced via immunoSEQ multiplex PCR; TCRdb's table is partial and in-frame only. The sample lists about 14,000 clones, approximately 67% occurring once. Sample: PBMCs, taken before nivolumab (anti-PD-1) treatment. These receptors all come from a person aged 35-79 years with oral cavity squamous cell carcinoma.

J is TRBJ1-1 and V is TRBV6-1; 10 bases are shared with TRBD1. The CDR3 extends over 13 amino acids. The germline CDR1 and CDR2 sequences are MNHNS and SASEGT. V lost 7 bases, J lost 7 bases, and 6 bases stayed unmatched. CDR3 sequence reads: CASILTGGFEAFF. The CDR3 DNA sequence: TGTGCCAGCATTCTGACAGGGGGCTTTGAAGCTTTCTTT.

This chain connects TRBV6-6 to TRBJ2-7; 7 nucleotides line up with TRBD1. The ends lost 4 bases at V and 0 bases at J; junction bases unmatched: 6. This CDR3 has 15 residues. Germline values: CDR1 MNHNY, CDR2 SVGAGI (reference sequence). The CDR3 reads CASSWDSSSSYEQYF. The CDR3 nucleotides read TGTGCCAGCAGTTGGGACAGTTCTTCCTCCTACGAGCAGTACTTC.

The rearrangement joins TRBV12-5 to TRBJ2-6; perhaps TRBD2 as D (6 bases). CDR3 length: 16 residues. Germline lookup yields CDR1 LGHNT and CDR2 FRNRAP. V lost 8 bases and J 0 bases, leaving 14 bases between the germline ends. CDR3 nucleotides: TGTGCTAGTTCTCCCCGGGGGAGCTCTGGGGCCAACGTCCTGACTTTC. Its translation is CASSPRGSSGANVLTF.

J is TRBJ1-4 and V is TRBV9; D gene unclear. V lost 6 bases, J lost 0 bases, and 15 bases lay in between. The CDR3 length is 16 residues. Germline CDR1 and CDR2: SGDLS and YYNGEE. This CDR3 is CASNLDGLATNEKLFF. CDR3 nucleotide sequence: TGTGCCAGCAACCTGGACGGACTTGCAACTAATGAAAAACTGTTTTTT.

The CDR3 protein is CASSALRTSGTYNEQFF. CDR3 sequence (DNA): TGTGCCAGCAGCGCTCTCCGGACTAGCGGCACCTACAATGAGCAGTTCTTC. This chain connects TRBV9 to TRBJ2-1; 10 nucleotides agree with TRBD2. V lost 3 bases to trimming and J lost 2 bases; unmatched junction nucleotides: 8. The CDR3 extends over 17 amino acids. The germline V gene encodes CDR1 SGDLS and CDR2 YYNGEE.

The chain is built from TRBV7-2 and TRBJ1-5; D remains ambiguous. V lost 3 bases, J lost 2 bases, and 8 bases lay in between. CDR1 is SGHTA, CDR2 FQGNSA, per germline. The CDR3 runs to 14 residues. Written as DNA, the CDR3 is TGTGCCAGCAGCTTGGTATACGGCAATCAGCCCCAGCATTTT. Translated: CASSLVYGNQPQHF.

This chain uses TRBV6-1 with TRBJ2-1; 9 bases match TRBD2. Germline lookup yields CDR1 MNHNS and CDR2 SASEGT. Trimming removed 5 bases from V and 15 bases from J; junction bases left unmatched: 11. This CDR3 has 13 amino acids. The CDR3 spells CASSHVSGSNVFF. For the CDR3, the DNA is TGTGCCAGCAGTCACGTTAGCGGGAGCAATGTGTTCTTC.

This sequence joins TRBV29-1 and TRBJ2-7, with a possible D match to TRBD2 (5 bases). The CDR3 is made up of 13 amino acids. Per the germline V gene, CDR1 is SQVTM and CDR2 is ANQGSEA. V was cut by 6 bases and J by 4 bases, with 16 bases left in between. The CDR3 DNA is TGCAGCGTGGGCTTCGCGAGGACTTACGAGCAGTACTTC. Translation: CSVGFARTYEQYF.

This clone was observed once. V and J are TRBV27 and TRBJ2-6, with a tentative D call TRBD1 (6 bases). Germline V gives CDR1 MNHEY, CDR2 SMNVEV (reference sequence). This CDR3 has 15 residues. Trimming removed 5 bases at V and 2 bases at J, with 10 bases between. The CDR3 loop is CASSVQGTGANVLTF. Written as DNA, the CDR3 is TGTGCCAGCAGTGTACAGGGCACTGGGGCCAACGTCCTGACTTTC.

CDR3 coding DNA: TGCGCCAGCAGCCCAGGGACAGGGGGTGGCTACGAGCAGTACTTC. Amino acids: CASSPGTGGGYEQYF. The chain carries TRBV5-1 and TRBJ2-7; 11 bases align to TRBD1. The CDR3 is 15 amino acids. Germline lookup yields CDR1 SGHRS and CDR2 YFSETQ. Trimming removed 4 bases from V and 3 bases from J; junction bases left unmatched: 6.

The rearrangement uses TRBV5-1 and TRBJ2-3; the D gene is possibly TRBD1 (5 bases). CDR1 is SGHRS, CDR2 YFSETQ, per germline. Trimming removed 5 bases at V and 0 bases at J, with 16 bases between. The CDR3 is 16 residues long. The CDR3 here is CASSFARVQSTDTQYF. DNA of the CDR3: TGCGCCAGCAGTTTCGCCAGGGTCCAAAGCACAGATACGCAGTATTTT.

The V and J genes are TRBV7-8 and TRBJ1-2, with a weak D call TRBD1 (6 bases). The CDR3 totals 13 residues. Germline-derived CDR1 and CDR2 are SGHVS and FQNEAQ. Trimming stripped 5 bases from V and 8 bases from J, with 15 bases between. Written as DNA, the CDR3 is TGTGCCAGCAGCCCGGGGGCGATGGACGGCTACACCTTC. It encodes CASSPGAMDGYTF.

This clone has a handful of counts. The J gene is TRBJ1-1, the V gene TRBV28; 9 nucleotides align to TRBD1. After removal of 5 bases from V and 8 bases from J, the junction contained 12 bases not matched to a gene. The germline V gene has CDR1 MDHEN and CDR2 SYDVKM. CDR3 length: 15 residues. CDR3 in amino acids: CASSIISGTGQEAFF. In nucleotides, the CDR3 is TGTGCCAGCAGTATTATATCCGGGACAGGGCAAGAAGCTTTCTTT.

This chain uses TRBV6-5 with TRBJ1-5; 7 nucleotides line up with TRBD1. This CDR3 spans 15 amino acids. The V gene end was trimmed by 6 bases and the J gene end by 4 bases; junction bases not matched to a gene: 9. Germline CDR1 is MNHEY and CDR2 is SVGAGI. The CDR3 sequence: CASRQRAGGNQPQHF. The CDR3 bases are TGTGCCAGCAGGCAAAGGGCAGGGGGGAATCAGCCCCAGCATTTT.